This T cell receptor (beta chain) was identified in a study of cytomegalovirus exposure and HLA in healthy donors. The PCR was carried out with 60 Vbeta primers and 13 Jbeta primers. Sequencing used immunoSEQ multiplex PCR; TCRdb keeps in-frame clones, though not all of them. The sample lists fewer than 200,000 clones; about 65% were seen once. At collection, donors were nominally healthy, but unrecorded immune exposures were probable. As regards this clone: Its antigen is not identified.

Germline values: CDR1 MNHEY, CDR2 SMNVEV (reference sequence). This CDR3 region has 15 residues. V lost 2 bases and J 4 bases, leaving 12 bases between the germline ends. Study-level findings and limits: In a later analysis, the majority of CMV-associated beta chains seemingly showed HLA restriction. A later look showed TCR association rates differing by HLA locus, highest for DRB1 and lowest for HLA-C. The analysis excluded some indistinguishable V segments, including TRBV6-2 and TRBV6-3.

The chain has TRBV27 and TRBJ2-1, with D tentatively TRBD2 (5 bases). Input material: PBMCs. This TCR was sampled from a woman under 30 in good health and CMV-seropositive. The DNA of the CDR3 is TGTGCCAGCAGTTTAACTAGTCCCCTTTACAATGAGCAGTTCTTC. Protein sequence: CASSLTSPLYNEQFF.